Listed below are T cell receptor beta chains from one sample, sequenced in a study of regulatory T cells in long-lasting Graves disease. TCRdb re-derived calls from the multiplex PCR reads in MiXCR, one entry per CDR3 protein. The sample has about 460,000 distinct CDR3 sequences; 13% to 15% are singletons. This sample also belongs to another study, concerning T cells in Graves' hyperthyroidism and ophthalmopathy.

The sequencing here drew on peripheral blood mononuclear cells (PBMCs), taken at new diagnosis, from a patient treated with antithyroid drugs. The receptor set was obtained from a woman in her fifties or sixties with Graves disease. CDR3s include the opening cysteine and the closing phenylalanine or tryptophan.

V gene,J gene,CDR3 protein
TRBV2,TRBJ1-6,CASSETRTGGGSPLHF
TRBV9,TRBJ2-7,CASSVTGLAGAYEQYF
TRBV7-9,TRBJ1-3,CASSFPGLGDLSGNTIYF
TRBV10-3,TRBJ2-3,CAISVQTEKNTDTQYF
TRBV10-3,TRBJ2-5,CAIRNSMGRQETQYF
TRBV20-1,TRBJ2-1,CSARIRGLAGGKQFF
TRBV30,TRBJ1-6,CAWSGLTNSPLHF
TRBV7-9,TRBJ2-1,CASSHGLAGGREQFF
TRBV28,TRBJ1-1,CASSFLHLGAEAFF
TRBV3-1,TRBJ2-1,CASSQRQGPFNEQFF
TRBV2,TRBJ2-5,CASHENLAGETQYF
TRBV30,TRBJ2-1,CAWRQGFSGSSYNEQFF
TRBV2,TRBJ1-2,CASSEVAGGYTF
TRBV19,TRBJ2-1,CASKGEGWGRDEQFF
TRBV6-2/TRBV6-3,TRBJ2-3,CASSTMTSGSTDTQYF
TRBV10-3,TRBJ2-7,CAISEMAVDKLQQYF